What follows are 31 T cell receptor beta chains derived from one specimen sequenced in a study of a mutant IDH1 vaccine in newly diagnosed glioma. Assay used: immunoSEQ multiplex PCR; TCRdb lists only in-frame clones, some missing. The sample records under 45,000 clones, 85% to 95% being singletons. No antigen has been identified for these receptors. Time point defined: week 23, last vaccination. With topical imiquimod, each dose of the vaccine consisted of 300 ug of mutant IDH1 20-mer peptide. The material sequenced was PBMCs, taken from a glioma patient whose treatment included an IDH1 peptide vaccine. These receptors all come from a man aged 45-60 years with glioma.

This chain uses TRBV4-2 with TRBJ2-7; D may be TRBD1 (5 bases). V was trimmed by 0 bases and J by 3 bases, leaving 9 bases between them. Germline CDR1 and CDR2: LGHNA and YNFKEQ. The CDR3 has 14 amino acids. CDR3 sequence: CASSQDVQVYEQYF. The CDR3 DNA follows: TGTGCCAGCAGCCAAGATGTACAGGTCTACGAGCAGTACTTC.

The chain joins TRBV23-1 to TRBJ1-5; possible D gene TRBD1, 5 bases. TRBV23-1 falls under the ORF class, with uncertain function. This CDR3 is 15 amino acids long. Deletions cut 2 bases from V and 3 bases from J, with 11 bases between. The CDR3 sequence is CASSQPRATNQPQHF. DNA of the CDR3: TGCGCCAGCAGTCAACCCAGGGCCACCAATCAGCCCCAGCATTTT.

The chain links TRBV29-1 to TRBJ1-2; 7 bases line up with TRBD1. V was pared by 4 bases and J by 5 bases, with 1 base of the junction left unmatched. The germline gives CDR1 SQVTM, CDR2 ANQGSEA. This CDR3 spans 11 amino acids. CDR3 in DNA: TGCAGCGTTGGGACAGGTTATGGCTACACCTTC. Translated: CSVGTGYGYTF.

This clone was seen only once. This rearrangement joins TRBV9 to TRBJ2-1; TRBD2 agrees at 14 bases. J lost 7 bases, V lost 4 bases, and 4 bases had no gene match. The CDR3 spans 15 residues. CDR1 SGDLS and CDR2 YYNGEE come from the germline V gene. The CDR3 spells CASSPGLAGENEQFF. The CDR3 region has the DNA TGTGCCAGCAGCCCGGGACTAGCGGGAGAAAATGAGCAGTTCTTC.

V and J are TRBV7-8 and TRBJ2-7; 10 nucleotides line up with TRBD2. The junction had 5 bases not matched to a gene; V was cut back by 3 bases and J by 0 bases. This CDR3 has 16 amino acids. Per germline, CDR1 SGHVS and CDR2 FQNEAQ. The DNA for the CDR3 is TGTGCCAGCAGCTTGGCCCGACTAGCGGGCTCCTACGAGCAGTACTTC. It encodes CASSLARLAGSYEQYF.

The rearrangement uses TRBV4-3 and TRBJ2-7; 8 bases agree with TRBD2. From germline, CDR1 is LGHNA and CDR2 YSLEER. The CDR3 extends over 15 amino acids. V lost 1 base to trimming and J lost 1 base; unmatched junction nucleotides: 3. CDR3 sequence reads: CASSQVVAGSYEQYF. The CDR3 DNA reads as TGCGCCAGCAGCCAAGTGGTAGCGGGGTCCTACGAGCAGTACTTC.

The chain carries TRBV6-5 and TRBJ1-1; 8 bases are a match to TRBD1. CDR1 and CDR2 (germline): MNHEY, SVGAGI. The CDR3 runs to 14 residues. Trimming at V came to 2 bases and at J to 4 bases, leaving 3 bases not matched to a gene. For the CDR3, the DNA is TGTGCCAGCAGTTACAACAGGGGGGGCACTGAAGCTTTCTTT. It is translated as CASSYNRGGTEAFF.

The chain recombines TRBV19 with TRBJ1-6, with no clear D. The germline V and J ends were trimmed by 3 bases and 7 bases, with 13 bases remaining between them. Germline assignment: CDR1 LNHDA and CDR2 SQIVND (reference sequence). This CDR3 contains 15 residues. The CDR3 DNA reads as TGTGCCAGTAGTATGCGCGGGCAGGCCAATTCACCCCTCCACTTT. Protein: CASSMRGQANSPLHF.

This rearrangement joins TRBV5-1 to TRBJ2-7; D unresolved. This CDR3 is 13 amino acids long. Trimming cost V 0 bases and J 4 bases, with 8 bases left between them. Germline CDR1 SGHRS, CDR2 YFSETQ. Written as DNA, the CDR3 is TGCGCCAGCAGCTTGGCCCCACAGTACGAGCAGTACTTC. It yields the protein CASSLAPQYEQYF.

The V and J genes are TRBV5-4 and TRBJ2-7, with TRBD1 matching over 12 bases. CDR3 length: 15 residues. From germline, CDR1 is SGHNT and CDR2 YYREEE (reference sequence). Unmatched junction bases numbered 2, after V lost 0 bases and J lost 4 bases. The CDR3 coding sequence is TGTGCCAGCAGCTTGGGGGGACAGGGGGCGTACGAGCAGTACTTC. This gives the protein CASSLGGQGAYEQYF.

The rearrangement uses TRBV19 and TRBJ2-7; D remains ambiguous. Germline lookup yields CDR1 LNHDA and CDR2 SQIVND (reference sequence). The CDR3 is 15 residues long. V was shortened by 1 base and J by 1 base, with 11 bases between the two germline ends. Here the CDR3 reads CASSIGFDGSYEQYF. CDR3 in DNA: TGTGCCAGTAGTATAGGCTTCGACGGATCCTACGAGCAGTACTTC.

V and J are TRBV5-1 and TRBJ1-2; D is perhaps TRBD1 (5 bases). CDR1 is SGHRS, CDR2 YFSETQ, per germline. Trimming shortened V by 3 bases and J by 7 bases, and 19 bases separated the two germline ends. CDR3 size: 15 residues. The CDR3 spells CASSSLDGGLRGYTF. CDR3 coding DNA: TGCGCCAGCAGCTCGTTAGATGGGGGTTTACGTGGCTACACCTTC.

The genes are TRBV7-6 and TRBJ1-3; 7 positions agree with TRBD1. The CDR3 extends over 20 amino acids. CDR1 is SGHVS, CDR2 FNYEAQ, per germline. V lost 5 bases to trimming and J lost 0 bases; unmatched junction nucleotides: 19. This CDR3 is CASSQSSGQILTYSGNTIYF. The DNA for the CDR3 is TGTGCCAGCAGCCAATCCTCGGGACAGATTCTGACGTACTCTGGAAACACCATATATTTT.

This clone has a single count. The CDR3 DNA sequence: TGTGCCAGCGGGACCTACGAGCAGTACTTC. Amino acids: CASGTYEQYF. This chain links TRBV27 with TRBJ2-7; D uncertain. V was clipped by 8 bases and J by 2 bases, with 4 bases between them. The germline V gene encodes CDR1 MNHEY and CDR2 SMNVEV (reference sequence). The CDR3 extends over 10 amino acids.

V is TRBV2 and J is TRBJ2-1, with TRBD1 matching 9 bases. The CDR3 covers 15 residues. The V gene end was trimmed by 4 bases and the J gene end by 1 base; junction bases not matched to a gene: 2. Germline V gene data show CDR1 as SNHLY and CDR2 as FYNNEI. The CDR3 is CASSAGQGSYNEQFF. CDR3 in DNA: TGTGCCAGCAGTGCGGGACAGGGTTCCTACAATGAGCAGTTCTTC.

The chain couples TRBV5-4 to TRBJ2-2, with unresolved D. V lost 2 bases and J lost 8, with 4 bases in between. The germline gives CDR1 SGHNT, CDR2 YYREEE (reference sequence). This CDR3 comprises 11 residues. The chain's CDR3 is CASSLLGELFF. The CDR3 region has the DNA TGTGCCAGCAGCTTACTAGGGGAGCTGTTTTTT. The variable domain in full, with the rest retrieved from reference TRBV5-4 and TRBJ2-2, is ETGVTQSPTHLIKTRGQQVTLRCSSQSGHNTVSWYQQALGQGPQFIFQYYREEENGRGNFPPRFSGLQFPNYSSELNVNALELDDSALYLCASSLLGELFFGEGSRLTVL.

The rearrangement joins TRBV18 to TRBJ1-5; D is uncertain. The CDR3 has 14 residues. Germline CDR1 KGHSH, CDR2 LQKENI. Trimming left V 2 bases short and J 2 bases short, with 7 bases between. The CDR3 protein is CASSPELGNQPQHF. The CDR3 nucleotides are TGTGCCAGCTCACCAGAGCTGGGCAATCAGCCCCAGCATTTT. Filled out from reference TRBV18 and TRBJ1-5, the complete variable domain reads NAGVMQNPRHLVRRRGQEARLRCSPMKGHSHVYWYRQLPEEGLKFMVYLQKENIIDESGMPKERFSAEFPKEGPSILRIQQVVRGDSAAYFCASSPELGNQPQHFGDGTRLSIL.

This chain joins TRBV7-2 and TRBJ2-5; TRBD2 aligns across 10 bases. The CDR3 spans 15 residues. V trimming: 3 bases; J trimming: 5 bases; junction bases outside the gene matches: 6. Germline V CDR1 and CDR2: SGHTA, FQGNSA. CDR3 sequence reads: CASSFSGTSAETQYF. CDR3 DNA: TGTGCCAGCAGCTTTTCGGGGACTAGCGCCGAGACCCAGTACTTC.

The chain links TRBV15 to TRBJ1-1; no definite D call. Germline V gene lookup returns CDR1 LNHNV and CDR2 YYDKDF (reference sequence). V lost 0 bases to trimming and J lost 5 bases, with 16 bases between them. CDR3 length: 16 amino acids. The CDR3 bases are TGTGCCACCAGCAGAGATTCGAGGAGGATGGGAACTGAAGCTTTCTTT. Its protein product is CATSRDSRRMGTEAFF.

This sequence joins TRBV25-1 and TRBJ1-2; D not certain. The CDR3 runs to 14 residues. V lost 4 bases and J lost 1, with 10 bases in between. The germline gives CDR1 MGHDK, CDR2 SYGVNS. The DNA for the CDR3 is TGTGCCAGCAGTGGTGAAGGGAATAACTATGGCTACACCTTC. This sequence encodes CASSGEGNNYGYTF.

This chain uses TRBV7-2 with TRBJ1-2; D is undetermined. CDR1 SGHTA and CDR2 FQGNSA come from the germline V gene. Trimming cost V 3 bases and J 4 bases, with 6 bases left between them. The CDR3 extends over 12 amino acids. CDR3 region: CASSLGSYGYTF. The CDR3 DNA is TGTGCCAGCAGCTTGGGTTCCTATGGCTACACCTTC.

This clone was detected once. This chain connects TRBV29-1 to TRBJ2-1; D unclear. The CDR3 extends over 12 amino acids. V lost 4 bases and J lost 6, with 10 bases in between. CDR1 and CDR2 (germline): SQVTM, ANQGSEA. The CDR3 bases are TGCAGCGTTGCCCACTCCGGCAATGAGCAGTTCTTC. Translated: CSVAHSGNEQFF.

The chain couples TRBV7-2 to TRBJ1-2, with D possibly being TRBD1 (5 bases). The length of the CDR3 is 15 residues. Germline CDR1 SGHTA, CDR2 FQGNSA. V was trimmed by 1 base and J by 3 bases, leaving 12 bases between them. CDR3 residues: CASSLDIGGDYGYTF. The CDR3 nucleotides are TGTGCCAGCAGCTTAGATATTGGGGGAGACTATGGCTACACCTTC.

The rearrangement joins TRBV14 to TRBJ2-7, with TRBD2 identical over 8 bases. Losses at the gene ends were 2 bases for V and 6 bases for J; bases not matched to a gene: 3. CDR3 size: 13 residues. Germline values: CDR1 SGHDN, CDR2 FVKESK. The chain's CDR3 is CASSQPRGGEQYF. The DNA for the CDR3 is TGTGCCAGCAGCCAACCCCGGGGGGGCGAGCAGTACTTC.

The V and J genes are TRBV6-1 and TRBJ2-2; the D is unclear. The CDR3 totals 13 residues. Germline V lookup: CDR1 MNHNS, CDR2 SASEGT. V dropped 10 bases and J dropped 1 base, with 10 bases sitting between them. CDR3 bases: TGTGCCACCACCCCTCGGAACACCGGGGAGCTGTTTTTT. It codes for CATTPRNTGELFF.

The V gene is TRBV28, the J gene TRBJ1-2, with D uncertain. Germline CDR1 reads MDHEN; CDR2 reads SYDVKM. The CDR3 runs to 11 residues. The V and J ends lost 5 bases and 1 base respectively, with 2 bases between them. As DNA, the CDR3 is TGTGCCAGCAGTATTAACTATGGCTACACCTTC. This encodes CASSINYGYTF.

V is TRBV15 and J is TRBJ2-3; D tentatively fits TRBD1 or TRBD2 (5 bases each). This CDR3 is 14 amino acids long. CDR1 is LNHNV and CDR2 is YYDKDF in the germline V gene (reference sequence). Trimming pared 1 base from V and 0 bases from J, leaving 5 bases between. In DNA form, the CDR3 reads TGTGCCACCAGCAGAGGGGGGAGCACAGATACGCAGTATTTT. This encodes CATSRGGSTDTQYF.

CDR3 amino acids: CASSRTTGTGINEKLFF. Written as DNA, the CDR3 is TGTGCCAGCAGCCGGACCACCGGGACAGGGATTAATGAAAAACTGTTTTTT. This chain uses TRBV7-6 with TRBJ1-4, with TRBD1 matching 9 bases. Germline lookup yields CDR1 SGHVS and CDR2 FNYEAQ. The CDR3 is 17 residues long. After removal of 5 bases from V and 4 bases from J, the junction contained 11 bases not matched to a gene.

The rearrangement uses TRBV7-9 and TRBJ1-4; 10 nucleotides match TRBD1. Germline V gene sequence: CDR1 SEHNR, CDR2 FQNEAQ (reference sequence). The CDR3 contains 16 residues. V dropped 10 bases and J dropped 7; count of bases not matched to a gene: 15. The chain's CDR3 is CAIPHRQGALSEKLFF. Here the CDR3 DNA reads TGTGCCATCCCACACCGACAGGGGGCGTTAAGTGAAAAACTGTTTTTT.

This clone showed up just once. The chain has TRBV5-4 and TRBJ2-1, with 7 bases matching TRBD2. Germline V CDR1 and CDR2: SGHNT, YYREEE (reference sequence). The CDR3 length is 16 residues. The junction had 17 bases not matched to a gene; V was cut back by 10 bases and J by 4 bases. Written as DNA, the CDR3 is TGTGCCGCGCAAACCGGGGCAGGGAGGGATTACAATGAGCAGTTCTTC. Translation: CAAQTGAGRDYNEQFF.

This rearrangement joins TRBV5-1 to TRBJ2-3; 7 positions match TRBD2. The V gene's germline CDR1 is SGHRS and CDR2 YFSETQ. With 1 base clipped from V and 4 bases from J, the junction kept 12 bases outside the gene matches. The CDR3 has 17 amino acids. CDR3 amino acids: CASSLRGGSIFPDTQYF. The CDR3 region has the DNA TGCGCCAGCAGCTTGCGGGGCGGGAGTATCTTTCCAGATACGCAGTATTTT. Full variable domain (missing parts from reference TRBV5-1 and TRBJ2-3): KAGVTQTPRYLIKTRGQQVTLSCSPISGHRSVSWYQQTPGQGLQFLFEYFSETQRNKGNFPGRFSGRQFSNSRSEMNVSTLELGDSALYLCASSLRGGSIFPDTQYFGPGTRLTVL.